A selection of T cell receptor beta chains follows, all from one sample in a study of tumor and adjacent non-tumor tissue in lung cancer. TCRdb passed the multiplex PCR reads through MiXCR, listing each CDR3 protein once. Of roughly 120,000 distinct CDR3 sequences listed, roughly 77% are singletons. Sequenced input: lung tumor tissue. The receptors originated from a woman aged 55-69 years with non-small cell lung cancer. Each CDR3 is given with its conserved first and last residue. The order of the fields is V gene, J gene, D gene, clone size, CDR3 protein, CDR3 DNA. A D gene is named only where the DNA matches it firmly. Clone size is not always given. Where it is, it says once, few, many or a class for expanded clones.

>TRBV11-1|TRBJ2-2|TRBD2|once
CASSPRLAGESTWELFF
TGTGCTAGCAGCCCGCGACTAGCGGGGGAATCCACCTGGGAGCTGTTTTTT
>TRBV28|TRBJ1-5|-|-
CASSLVRGQPQHF
TGTGCCAGCAGTTTGGTACGGGGTCAGCCCCAGCATTTT
>TRBV11-1|TRBJ2-3|-|-
CASSTNADTQYF
TGTGCCAGTAGCACCAACGCGGATACGCAGTATTTT
>TRBV29-1|TRBJ2-1|-|-
CSVFEGSSPYNEQFF
TGCAGCGTTTTTGAGGGCAGCTCTCCCTACAATGAGCAGTTCTTC
>TRBV6-1|TRBJ2-3|-|once
CASGAAGNQPQYF
TGTGCCAGCGGTGCCGCGGGGAATCAGCCCCAGTATTTT
>TRBV11-1|TRBJ2-5|-|-
CSNSLIQSETQYF
TGTTCCAACAGCTTAATCCAGTCGGAGACCCAGTACTTC
>TRBV11-1|TRBJ1-1|-|-
CTSSLEKHLNTEAFF
TGTACCAGCAGCTTGGAGAAACACCTGAACACTGAAGCTTTCTTT
>TRBV29-1|TRBJ1-4|TRBD1|once
CIVGDRGYEKLFF
TGCATCGTGGGGGACAGGGGATATGAGAAACTGTTTTTT
>TRBV20-1|TRBJ2-2|-|once
CSARTGPATEELFF
TGCAGTGCTCGAACTGGACCGGCCACCGAGGAGCTGTTTTTT
>TRBV5-6|TRBJ2-3|-|-
CASSLVSGHNIDTHYF
TGTGCCAGCAGCTTGGTATCGGGACACAACATAGATACGCATTATTTT
>TRBV11-2|TRBJ2-7|-|once
CASSWDPVGYEQYF
TGTGCCAGCAGTTGGGACCCCGTAGGATATGAGCAGTACTTC
>TRBV20-1|TRBJ2-3|-|-
CSAPRLRTDTHYF
TGCAGTGCCCCCAGACTTAGAACAGATACGCATTATTTT
>TRBV18|TRBJ2-5|-|-
CASSRDSQETQYF
TGTGCCAGCTCAAGGGACTCACAAGAGACCCAGTACTTC
>TRBV11-1|TRBJ2-1|-|-
CASNLAGALYEQFF
TGTGCCAGCAACTTGGCGGGGGCGCTTTACGAGCAGTTCTTC
>TRBV5-5|TRBJ1-4|-|-
CASSKSRGSANEKLFF
TGTGCCAGCAGCAAGAGCAGGGGCTCGGCTAATGAAAAACTGTTTTTT
>TRBV6-2/TRBV6-3|TRBJ2-7|TRBD2|few
CASSSTRTSGRYEQYF
TGTGCCAGCAGTTCTACGCGGACTAGCGGGCGCTACGAGCAGTACTTC
>TRBV18|TRBJ1-1|TRBD1|-
CASSPKGQGKYTEAFF
TGTGCCAGCTCACCAAAGGGACAGGGGAAGTACACTGAAGCTTTCTTT
>TRBV6-2/TRBV6-3|TRBJ1-6|-|many
CASSYEVASPLHF
TGTGCCAGCAGTTACGAAGTCGCTTCACCCCTCCACTTT
>TRBV20-1|TRBJ2-4|-|-
CNAPSPNEDQYF
TGCAATGCTCCGAGCCCTAACGAGGACCAGTACTTC
>TRBV6-5|TRBJ1-2|TRBD1|-
CASSRQGTGIYGYIF
TGTGCTAGCAGCCGACAGGGGACGGGGATCTATGGCTACATCTTC
>TRBV11-2|TRBJ2-3|-|once
CVSSSEPLSTQYF
TGTGTCAGCAGCTCAGAACCGCTGTCGACGCAGTATTTT
>TRBV5-1|TRBJ2-3|-|-
CASTLRQEGTDTQYF
TGCGCCAGCACCCTCCGACAGGAGGGCACAGATACGCAGTATTTT